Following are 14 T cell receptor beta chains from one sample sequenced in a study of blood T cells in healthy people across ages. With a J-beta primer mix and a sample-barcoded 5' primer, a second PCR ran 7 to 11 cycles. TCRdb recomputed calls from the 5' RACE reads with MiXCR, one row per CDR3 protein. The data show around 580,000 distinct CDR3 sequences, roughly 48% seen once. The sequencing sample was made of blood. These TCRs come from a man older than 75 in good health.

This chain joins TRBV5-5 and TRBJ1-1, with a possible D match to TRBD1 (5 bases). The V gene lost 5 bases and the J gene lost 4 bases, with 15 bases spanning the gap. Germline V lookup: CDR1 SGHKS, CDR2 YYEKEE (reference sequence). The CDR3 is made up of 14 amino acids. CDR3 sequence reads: CASSQSGLGTEAFF. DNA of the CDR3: TGTGCCAGCAGTCAATCAGGGTTGGGCACTGAAGCTTTCTTT.

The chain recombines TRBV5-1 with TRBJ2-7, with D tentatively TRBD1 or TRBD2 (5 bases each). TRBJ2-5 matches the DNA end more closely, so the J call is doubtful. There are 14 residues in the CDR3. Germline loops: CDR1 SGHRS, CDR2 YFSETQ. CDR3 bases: TGCGCCAGCAGCGTCCAGGGAGTCGGAGAGACCCAGTACTTC. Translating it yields CASSVQGVGETQYF.

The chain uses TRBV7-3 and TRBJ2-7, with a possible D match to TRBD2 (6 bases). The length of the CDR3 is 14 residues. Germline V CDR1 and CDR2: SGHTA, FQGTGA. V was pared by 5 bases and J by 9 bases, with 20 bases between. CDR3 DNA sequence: TGTGCCAGCAGCACAGGAGGGGCGGTCGCAAGGCAGTACTTC. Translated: CASSTGGAVARQYF.

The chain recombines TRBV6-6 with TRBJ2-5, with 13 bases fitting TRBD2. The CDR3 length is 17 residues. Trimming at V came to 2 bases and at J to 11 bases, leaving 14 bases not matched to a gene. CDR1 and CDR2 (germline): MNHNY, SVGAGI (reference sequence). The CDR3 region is CASSYVAGTSGKYEQYF. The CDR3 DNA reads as TGTGCCAGCAGTTACGTGGCCGGGACTAGCGGGAAATATGAGCAGTACTTC.

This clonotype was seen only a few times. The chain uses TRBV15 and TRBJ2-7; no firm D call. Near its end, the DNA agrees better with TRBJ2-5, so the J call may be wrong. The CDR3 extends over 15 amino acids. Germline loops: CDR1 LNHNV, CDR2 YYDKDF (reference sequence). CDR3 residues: CATSRAPGVRETQYF. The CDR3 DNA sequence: TGTGCCACCAGCAGAGCTCCTGGGGTTCGGGAGACCCAGTACTTC.

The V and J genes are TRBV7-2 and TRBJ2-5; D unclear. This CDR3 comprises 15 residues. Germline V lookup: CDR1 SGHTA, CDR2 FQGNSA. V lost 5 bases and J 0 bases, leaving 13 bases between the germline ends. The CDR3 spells CASSRSRAYQETQYF. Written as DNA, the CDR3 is TGTGCCAGCAGCAGATCTCGAGCGTACCAAGAGACCCAGTACTTC.

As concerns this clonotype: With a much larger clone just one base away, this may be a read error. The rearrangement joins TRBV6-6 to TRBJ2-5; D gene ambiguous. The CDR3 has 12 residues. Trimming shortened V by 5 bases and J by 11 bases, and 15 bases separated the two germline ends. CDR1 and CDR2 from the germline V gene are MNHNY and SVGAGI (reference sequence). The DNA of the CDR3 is TGTGCCAGCAGTCTTCCTGAAGGTGAGCAGTACTTC. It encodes CASSLPEGEQYF.

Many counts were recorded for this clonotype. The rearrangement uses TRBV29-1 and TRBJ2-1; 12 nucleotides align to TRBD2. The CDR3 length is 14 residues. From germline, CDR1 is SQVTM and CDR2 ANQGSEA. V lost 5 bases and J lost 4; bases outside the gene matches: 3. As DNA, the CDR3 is TGCAGCGTTCTAGGACTAGCGGGGTACAATGAGCAGTTCTTC. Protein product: CSVLGLAGYNEQFF.

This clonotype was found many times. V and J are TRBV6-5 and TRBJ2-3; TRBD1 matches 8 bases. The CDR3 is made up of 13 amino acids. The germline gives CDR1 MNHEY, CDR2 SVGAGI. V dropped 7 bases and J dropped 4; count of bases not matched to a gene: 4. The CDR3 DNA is TGTGCCAGCACCCAACAGGGGGCAGATACGCAGTATTTT. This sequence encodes CASTQQGADTQYF.

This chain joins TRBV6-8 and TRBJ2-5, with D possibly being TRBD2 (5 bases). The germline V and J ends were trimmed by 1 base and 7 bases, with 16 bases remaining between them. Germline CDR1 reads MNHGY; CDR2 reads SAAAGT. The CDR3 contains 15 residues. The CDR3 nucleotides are TGTGCCAGCAGTTACTTTAGGCTAGCCTCTGGGACCCAGTACTTC. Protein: CASSYFRLASGTQYF.

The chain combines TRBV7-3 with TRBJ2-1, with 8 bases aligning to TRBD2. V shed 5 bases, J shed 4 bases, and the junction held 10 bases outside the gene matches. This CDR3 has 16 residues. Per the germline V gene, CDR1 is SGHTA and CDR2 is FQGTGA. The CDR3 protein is CASSPSLAAPYNEQFF. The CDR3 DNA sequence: TGTGCCAGCAGCCCCTCACTAGCGGCGCCATACAATGAGCAGTTCTTC.

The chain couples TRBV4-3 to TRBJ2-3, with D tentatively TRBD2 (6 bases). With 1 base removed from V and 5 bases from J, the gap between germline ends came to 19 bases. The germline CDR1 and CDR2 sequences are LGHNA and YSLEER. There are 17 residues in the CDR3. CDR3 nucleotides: TGCGCCAGCAGCCAAGTAACTAGCTTGATGGGGAGAGATACGCAGTATTTT. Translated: CASSQVTSLMGRDTQYF.

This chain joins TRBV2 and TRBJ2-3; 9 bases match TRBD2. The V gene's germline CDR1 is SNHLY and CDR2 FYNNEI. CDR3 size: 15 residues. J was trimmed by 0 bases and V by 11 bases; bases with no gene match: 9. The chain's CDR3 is CARSLAGSSTDTQYF. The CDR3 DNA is TGTGCCCGATCGCTAGCGGGGTCTAGCACAGATACGCAGTATTTT.

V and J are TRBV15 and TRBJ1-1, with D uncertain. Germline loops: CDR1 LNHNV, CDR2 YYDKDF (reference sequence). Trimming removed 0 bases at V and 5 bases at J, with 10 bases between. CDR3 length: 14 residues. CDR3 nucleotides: TGTGCCACCAGCAGAGATTATATGGGGACTGAAGCTTTCTTT. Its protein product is CATSRDYMGTEAFF.